The sequence of this T cell receptor beta chain was determined in a study of T cell responses to AZD1222 COVID-19 vaccine. V lost 7 bases to trimming and J lost 5 bases, with 20 bases between them. CDR3 length equals 14 residues. The germline CDR1 and CDR2 sequences are SQVTM and ANQGSEA. Profiling relied on immunoSEQ multiplex PCR, and the TCRdb table lists in-frame clones only, not all of them. The sample holds 180,000 or so clones, about 93% seen once. This specimen consisted of peripheral blood, obtained 28 days after the second AZD1222 dose. J is TRBJ1-1 and V is TRBV29-1; possible D gene TRBD1, 6 bases. The TCR was taken from an adult who received the AZD1222 COVID-19 vaccine. For the CDR3, the DNA is TGCAGCGCTACGGGGGGGGCTTTGAGGACTGAAGCTTTCTTT. Translation: CSATGGALRTEAFF.